This T cell receptor (beta chain) is drawn from a study of blood T cell repertoires in COVID-19. Study-level information: Samples representing acute and convalescent COVID-19 were sourced from the United States, Italy and Spain. T cells, B-cell-depleted T cells, or PBMCs supplied cDNA or gDNA.

This CDR3 has 16 amino acids. Germline assignment: CDR1 LNHDA and CDR2 SQIVND (reference sequence). V lost 9 bases and J lost 4; bases outside the gene matches: 17. Authors' analysis steps: It was from reference gene primer amplification that nucleated cell counts were estimated. Sequenced by immunoSEQ multiplex PCR; TCRdb stores in-frame clones only, minus some. D and trimming come from the DNA, and the V and J calls and clone size come from that table. The repertoire holds 65,000 to 95,000 clones, 85% seen once, with about a sixth in the top ten. The sequence derives from a man older than 75 with active or convalescent COVID-19. The material sequenced was peripheral blood. The chain combines TRBV19 with TRBJ2-5; 7 positions match TRBD2. This chain's CDR3 is CASRTGGSVSGETQYF. The CDR3 DNA sequence: TGTGCCAGCAGGACGGGCGGGAGCGTTTCAGGAGAGACCCAGTACTTC.